These T cell receptor beta chains were read from a single sample in a study of cytomegalovirus exposure and HLA in healthy donors. Some clones are missing from TCRdb's copy, which holds only in-frame ones; the method was immunoSEQ multiplex PCR. The sample has 150,000 to 200,000 clones; roughly 84% are singletons. The specimen was PBMCs. The source is a boy aged 10-17 years in good health and CMV-seronegative. Each CDR3 is given with its conserved first and last residue. The D gene is left open where the match is weak. The size of a clone is reported for some rows only, either as once, few or many, or as a class for expanded clones.

v_call	j_call	clone_size	d_call	cdr3_nt	cdr3_aa
TRBV7-9	TRBJ2-2	.	TRBD2	TGTGCCAGCAGCCCCGGACTAGCGGGGTTAGGGGAGCTGTTTTTT	CASSPGLAGLGELFF
TRBV25-1	TRBJ1-1	.	TRBD1	TGTGCCAGCAGTGACAGGGGGCCCACTGAAGCTTTCTTT	CASSDRGPTEAFF
TRBV15	TRBJ2-3	.	TRBD2	TGTGCCACCAGCAGAGATAGCGGGAGGATCCCAGATACGCAGTATTTT	CATSRDSGRIPDTQYF
TRBV7-9	TRBJ1-1	.	.	TGTGCCAGCAGTCGTATGAACACTGAAGCTTTCTTT	CASSRMNTEAFF
TRBV25-1	TRBJ2-1	.	TRBD2	TGTGCCAGCAGTGAATGGGGGGGAGGGCCCTACAATGAGCAGTTCTTC	CASSEWGGGPYNEQFF
TRBV5-1	TRBJ2-2	.	TRBD2	TGCGCCAGCAGCCCGGGACTAGCGGTTCCGGAGCTGTTTTTT	CASSPGLAVPELFF
TRBV6-4	TRBJ1-2	.	.	TGTGCCAGCAGAGGAGGGAGTCAATTAACCTTC	CASRGGSQLTF
TRBV28	TRBJ1-5	.	.	TGTGCCAGCAGGATAGGAGACAGAAATCAGCCCCAGCATTTT	CASRIGDRNQPQHF
TRBV6-1	TRBJ2-3	.	TRBD2	TGTGCCAGCAGTGACTTCTGGGCTAGCGGGGCGGATACGCAGTATTTT	CASSDFWASGADTQYF
TRBV7-2	TRBJ2-4	.	.	TGTGCCAGCAGCTTAGAAACAGTGGGGGCGAAAAACATTCAGTACTTC	CASSLETVGAKNIQYF
TRBV6-6	TRBJ2-3	.	.	TGTGCCAGCAGTGCACGGGACAATGGATATTCAGATACGCAGTATTTT	CASSARDNGYSDTQYF
TRBV25-1	TRBJ2-7	.	TRBD1	TGTGCCAGCAGTGAATTTAAACGGGACAGTTCCCTCTCCTACGAGCAGTACTTC	CASSEFKRDSSLSYEQYF
TRBV2	TRBJ1-1	.	.	TGTGCCAGCACCGACAGGACGGGTACTGAAGCTTTCTTT	CASTDRTGTEAFF
TRBV18	TRBJ2-4	.	TRBD2	TGTGCCAGCTCACCACCGGGGAGGGCGGGGGACATTCAGTACTTC	CASSPPGRAGDIQYF
TRBV6-5	TRBJ1-4	.	TRBD1	TGTGCCAGCAGTTACTCAGGGGGCCGTGAAAAACTGTTTTTT	CASSYSGGREKLFF
TRBV7-9	TRBJ2-2	.	TRBD1	TGTGCCAGCATCCAGACATCGGGACAGCGCGTCACCGGGGAGCTGTTTTTT	CASIQTSGQRVTGELFF
TRBV6-5	TRBJ1-2	.	TRBD1	TGTGCCACCACACTCGCCGGGACAGGGGATTATGGCTACACCTTC	CATTLAGTGDYGYTF
TRBV9	TRBJ2-1	.	.	TGTGCCAGCAGCCCGCCGGCCGGGGGCAATGAGCAGTTCTTC	CASSPPAGGNEQFF
TRBV5-4	TRBJ2-2	.	.	TGTGCCAGCAGCTTCCGAGGGAACACCGGGGAGCTGTTTTTT	CASSFRGNTGELFF
TRBV2	TRBJ1-6	.	.	TGTGCCAGCAGTGATTTCGAGGGCTTGAGATTATATAATTCACCCCTCCACTTT	CASSDFEGLRLYNSPLHF
TRBV10-3	TRBJ1-3	few	TRBD1	TGTGCCATACAGGGGGCTCGGGGAAACACCATATATTTT	CAIQGARGNTIYF
TRBV6-4	TRBJ2-3	.	TRBD2	TGTGCCAGCAGTGACTCTAGCGGGGGCACAGATACGCAGTATTTT	CASSDSSGGTDTQYF
TRBV2	TRBJ2-7	few	TRBD1	TGTGCCAGCAGGGGGACAGGGGACTACGAGCAGTACTTC	CASRGTGDYEQYF
TRBV5-6	TRBJ2-1	.	TRBD2	TGTGCCAGCAGCTCCCTGACTAGCGGGGGGGCCGGCGAGCAGTTCTTC	CASSSLTSGGAGEQFF
TRBV6-5	TRBJ1-2	.	.	TGTGCCAGCAGCGACCCGGGAGGAGGTAACTATGGCTACACCTTC	CASSDPGGGNYGYTF
TRBV30	TRBJ2-4	.	.	TGTGCCTGGAGTGTACGGAGGTCCCTAGCCAAAAACATTCAGTACTTC	CAWSVRRSLAKNIQYF
TRBV20-1	TRBJ2-1	.	.	TGCAGTGCTAGCTATGAGCAGTTCTTC	CSASYEQFF
TRBV15	TRBJ2-3	once	TRBD2	TGTGCCACCAGCCTTAGCGGGAGCACAGATACGCAGTATTTT	CATSLSGSTDTQYF
TRBV5-6	TRBJ1-3	.	TRBD1	TGTGCCAGCAGCTTGGCCAAAAACAGGGGAAGGGGAAACACCATATATTTT	CASSLAKNRGRGNTIYF
TRBV2	TRBJ2-5	once	.	TGTGCCAGCAGTGAAGAGCGGACAGTGAGAGAGACCCAGTACTTC	CASSEERTVRETQYF
TRBV30	TRBJ1-5	.	TRBD1	TGTGCCTGGAGCGTGGACAGGGGGCTCCCCGCCAGCAATCAGCCCCAGCATTTT	CAWSVDRGLPASNQPQHF
TRBV6-5	TRBJ2-7	.	.	TGTGCCAGCAGTTACGGCCGCGCCTTAGCTTACGAGCAGTACTTC	CASSYGRALAYEQYF
TRBV7-6	TRBJ2-1	.	TRBD2	TGTGCCAGCAGCTTAGCCTCTAGCGGAACCAAGGTCGCTGAGCAGTTCTTC	CASSLASSGTKVAEQFF
TRBV28	TRBJ1-1	.	.	TGTGCCATAGGGGAGGGAGCTTTCTTT	CAIGEGAFF
TRBV27	TRBJ2-7	.	TRBD2	TGTGCCAGCAGTTTGGTGGGACTAGCGGGAGTGTCCTACGAGCAGTACTTC	CASSLVGLAGVSYEQYF
TRBV4-3	TRBJ1-6	few	TRBD1	TGCGCCAGCAGCCAGCGGACAGGTGGCTCCTATAATTCACCCCTCCACTTT	CASSQRTGGSYNSPLHF
TRBV30	TRBJ1-2	.	.	TGTGCCTGGAGTCACCCGGGCAGGGGTGATGATGGCTACACCTTC	CAWSHPGRGDDGYTF
TRBV6-6	TRBJ1-5	.	.	TGTGCCAGCAGTTACGTCGGTAATAGCAATCAGCCCCAGCATTTT	CASSYVGNSNQPQHF
TRBV6-5	TRBJ2-2	.	.	TGTGCCAGCAGTGACAGAACCACCGGGGAGCTGTTTTTT	CASSDRTTGELFF